The 24 T cell receptor beta chains in this list originate from one sample, sequenced in a study of T cell responses to AZD1222 COVID-19 vaccine. Only in-frame clones appear in the TCRdb table, and some are missing; sequencing was by immunoSEQ multiplex PCR. This table holds some 140,000 clones, 85% to 90% found once. The sample was peripheral blood, taken on day 0 of AZD1222 vaccination. These receptors came from an adult in good health.

The genes are TRBV7-9 and TRBJ1-2; TRBD1 might be the D (6 bases). The germline V and J ends were trimmed by 5 bases and 5 bases, with 12 bases remaining between them. This CDR3 region has 13 residues. The germline gives CDR1 SEHNR, CDR2 FQNEAQ (reference sequence). The CDR3 DNA reads as TGTGCCAGCAGCCTAGGGACATTATATGGCTACACCTTC. Translated, it gives CASSLGTLYGYTF.

The CDR3 DNA is TGTGCCAGCAGCCAAGATAGTACGAACACTGAAGCTTTCTTT. Translation gives CASSQDSTNTEAFF. The chain combines TRBV4-2 with TRBJ1-1; D gene uncertain. CDR1 and CDR2 (germline): LGHNA, YNFKEQ. V was trimmed by 0 bases and J by 1 base, leaving 6 bases between them. This CDR3 spans 14 amino acids.

The chain is built from TRBV4-3 and TRBJ2-5, with 11 bases that match TRBD1. V lost 2 bases and J lost 4; bases outside the gene matches: 6. The CDR3 consists of 16 residues. The germline V gene encodes CDR1 LGHNA and CDR2 YSLEER. The CDR3 DNA is TGCGCCAGCAGCCAAAGCTGGGACAGGGGGGCAGAGACCCAGTACTTC. Its translation: CASSQSWDRGAETQYF.

V is TRBV20-1 and J is TRBJ2-7; D gene unclear. This CDR3 has 13 residues. CDR1 is DFQATT, CDR2 SNEGSKA, per germline (reference sequence). The V end was cut by 3 bases, the J end by 0 bases, with 9 bases between. The CDR3: CSASGQSSYEQYF. The DNA for the CDR3 is TGCAGTGCTAGTGGCCAGAGCTCCTACGAGCAGTACTTC.

This clone was detected only once. DNA of the CDR3: TGTGCCAGCAGTCCCAGGGGCGGTTCACCCCTCCACTTT. Its translation: CASSPRGGSPLHF. The chain has TRBV2 and TRBJ1-6, with D perhaps TRBD1 (6 bases). Trimming stripped 5 bases from V and 9 bases from J, with 11 bases between. This CDR3 is 13 amino acids long. Per the germline V gene, CDR1 is SNHLY and CDR2 is FYNNEI.

The rearrangement links TRBV5-6 to TRBJ1-5; unclear D gene. Trimming removed 6 bases from V and 3 bases from J, with 13 bases in between. Looked up from germline, CDR1 is SGHDT and CDR2 is YYEEEE. This CDR3 has 14 residues. CDR3 residues: CASNRAGFNQPQHF. The CDR3 DNA follows: TGTGCCAGCAACCGAGCAGGTTTCAATCAGCCCCAGCATTTT. The complete variable domain, with remaining parts taken from reference TRBV5-6 and TRBJ1-5, reads DAGVTQSPTHLIKTRGQQVTLRCSPKSGHDTVSWYQQALGQGPQFIFQYYEEEERQRGNFPDRFSGHQFPNYSSELNVNALLLGDSALYLCASNRAGFNQPQHFGDGTRLSIL.

This clone was recorded once. V gene TRBV4-1 combines with J gene TRBJ1-6; 7 bases are shared with TRBD1. V was clipped by 4 bases and J by 11 bases; unmatched bases: 5. The CDR3 runs to 13 residues. Germline values: CDR1 MGHRA, CDR2 YSYEKL. The CDR3 DNA reads as TGCGCCAGCAGCCCCCCAGGGGGGCCACCCCTCCACTTT. Protein sequence: CASSPPGGPPLHF.

The J gene is TRBJ2-1, the V gene TRBV4-1; 10 bases align to TRBD2. J lost 6 bases, V lost 4 bases, and 9 bases had no gene match. The CDR3 totals 16 residues. Germline V gene data show CDR1 as MGHRA and CDR2 as YSYEKL. The CDR3 spells CASSPYLAGVGNEQFF. As DNA, the CDR3 is TGCGCCAGCAGCCCGTACCTAGCGGGAGTCGGCAATGAGCAGTTCTTC.

This chain links TRBV6-2 or TRBV6-3 with TRBJ2-7; perhaps D is TRBD1 or TRBD2 (5 bases each). The ends were cut back, 5 bases at V and 1 base at J, with 15 bases in the middle. Germline CDR1 reads MNHEY; CDR2 reads SVGEGT. CDR3 size: 15 residues. CDR3 sequence reads: CASSPGPGGSYEQYF. The CDR3 region has the DNA TGTGCCAGCAGTCCGGGACCCGGCGGGTCCTACGAGCAGTACTTC.

The chain's CDR3 is CASSLDRGSSYEQYF. The CDR3 DNA reads TGTGCCAGCAGCTTGGACCGGGGTTCCTCCTACGAGCAGTACTTC. This rearrangement joins TRBV5-6 to TRBJ2-7; a weak D match, TRBD2 (5 bases). Trimming removed 0 bases at V and 0 bases at J, with 10 bases between. This CDR3 has 15 amino acids. Germline V gene data show CDR1 as SGHDT and CDR2 as YYEEEE.

CDR3 DNA: TGCAGTGCTAGTAGGTCTAGCGGGACCTACAATGAGCAGTTCTTC. Its translation is CSASRSSGTYNEQFF. This rearrangement joins TRBV20-1 to TRBJ2-1, with TRBD2 identical over 9 bases. CDR1 DFQATT and CDR2 SNEGSKA come from the germline V gene (reference sequence). The CDR3 length is 15 residues. Unmatched junction bases numbered 5, after V lost 3 bases and J lost 2 bases.

The chain joins TRBV28 to TRBJ1-1; 10 nucleotides match TRBD1. CDR1 is MDHEN and CDR2 is SYDVKM in the germline V gene. The CDR3 contains 13 residues. Trimming took 5 bases from V and 8 from J; bases not matched to a gene: 5. The CDR3 reads CASSRQGAPEAFF. The CDR3 region has the DNA TGTGCCAGCAGTCGACAGGGGGCCCCCGAAGCTTTCTTT.

The gene calls are TRBV21-1 and TRBJ1-5; TRBD1, the table's D call, lacks a check against the DNA. TRBV21-1 is labeled a pseudogene. This CDR3 comprises 17 residues. Written as DNA, the CDR3 is TGTGCCAGCAGCAAAAATCGGAGGACAGGCGACCCCCAGCCCCAGCATTTT. Amino acids: CASSKNRRTGDPQPQHF.

The chain employs TRBV7-3 and TRBJ1-1; D might be TRBD1 (6 bases). The CDR3 covers 14 residues. From germline, CDR1 is SGHTA and CDR2 FQGTGA. Trimming took off 4 bases at V and 6 bases at J, with 15 bases between the two ends. The CDR3 DNA is TGTGCCAGCAGCTCAGGGGTGGCTGCTGCTGAAGCTTTCTTT. Its translation: CASSSGVAAAEAFF. The full variable domain, in which reference TRBV7-3 and TRBJ1-1 provide the parts outside the CDR3, is GAGVSQTPSNKVTEKGKYVELRCDPISGHTALYWYRQSLGQGPEFLIYFQGTGAADDSGLPNDRFFAVRPEGSVSTLKIQRTERGDSAVYLCASSSGVAAAEAFFGQGTRLTVV.

The chain couples TRBV4-3 to TRBJ2-2; D is unresolved. Germline values: CDR1 LGHNA, CDR2 YSLEER. The length of the CDR3 is 14 residues. V lost 0 bases to trimming and J lost 6 bases, with 8 bases between them. The CDR3 spells CASSQDLRSGELFF. The CDR3 nucleotides read TGCGCCAGCAGCCAAGATTTACGGTCCGGGGAGCTGTTTTTT.

The chain couples TRBV7-8 to TRBJ1-4; no clear D gene. This CDR3 is built from 12 residues. Trimming removed 5 bases at V and 8 bases at J, with 9 bases between. From germline, CDR1 is SGHVS and CDR2 FQNEAQ. CDR3 bases: TGTGCCAGCAGCACCAACGGAGAAAAACTGTTTTTT. Translation gives CASSTNGEKLFF.

V usage is TRBV9 and J usage is TRBJ2-1, with D hard to call. Germline values: CDR1 SGDLS, CDR2 YYNGEE. The CDR3 totals 11 residues. Trimming removed 3 bases from V and 10 bases from J, with 8 bases in between. CDR3 bases: TGTGCCAGCAGCGCCGGATGGGAGCAGTTCTTC. Translated, it gives CASSAGWEQFF.

The chain links TRBV12-5 to TRBJ2-2; TRBD1 agrees at 9 bases. The V and J ends lost 4 bases and 3 bases, in that order; junction bases with no gene match: 6. The CDR3 has 16 amino acids. Germline lookup yields CDR1 LGHNT and CDR2 FRNRAP. CDR3 sequence (DNA): TGTGCTAGTGGTTCTACAGGGGGCGACTACACCGGGGAGCTGTTTTTT. Protein sequence: CASGSTGGDYTGELFF.

This clone was recorded once. The chain recombines TRBV2 with TRBJ2-5, with TRBD1 as a possible D gene (6 bases). Germline loops: CDR1 SNHLY, CDR2 FYNNEI. This CDR3 comprises 14 residues. Trimming removed 7 bases from V and 5 bases from J, with 17 bases in between. CDR3 sequence: CASKERTARETQYF. CDR3 nucleotides: TGTGCCAGCAAAGAAAGGACAGCCCGGGAGACCCAGTACTTC.

The chain combines TRBV5-4 with TRBJ1-1; D is undetermined. The V gene lost 4 bases and the J gene lost 1 base, with 11 bases spanning the gap. Germline values: CDR1 SGHNT, CDR2 YYREEE (reference sequence). This CDR3 has 14 residues. The CDR3 nucleotides are TGTGCCAGCAGCCCGAGGGCCGGGAACACTGAAGCTTTCTTT. Its protein is CASSPRAGNTEAFF.

This chain links TRBV25-1 with TRBJ1-2, with 8 positions matching TRBD1. The CDR3 loop spans 15 amino acids. Trimming took 6 bases from V and 1 from J; bases not matched to a gene: 7. The germline V gene encodes CDR1 MGHDK and CDR2 SYGVNS. In DNA, the CDR3 is TGTGCCAGCAGCGAGACAGGGGTCGGTAACTATGGCTACACCTTC. Amino acid sequence: CASSETGVGNYGYTF.

This clone is a singleton in its sample. The chain is built from TRBV5-3 and TRBJ1-5, with a weak D call TRBD1 (6 bases). TRBV5-3 is flagged as an ORF with uncertain function. V lost 5 bases and J 5 bases, leaving 17 bases between the germline ends. The CDR3 contains 15 residues. The CDR3 loop is CARRKYRVGDQPQHF. CDR3 coding DNA: TGTGCCAGAAGAAAATACAGGGTCGGAGATCAGCCCCAGCATTTT.

The rearrangement joins TRBV27 to TRBJ1-6; a weak D match, TRBD1 (5 bases). This CDR3 contains 16 residues. The V end was cut by 8 bases, the J end by 1 base, with 15 bases between. Per germline, CDR1 MNHEY and CDR2 SMNVEV (reference sequence). The CDR3 DNA follows: TGTGCCAGCGGGATGGGGGGGAGGTCCTATAATTCACCCCTCCACTTT. Its translation: CASGMGGRSYNSPLHF.

V gene TRBV4-2 combines with J gene TRBJ1-2, with 11 bases fitting TRBD1. The CDR3 has 15 residues. Germline CDR1 reads LGHNA; CDR2 reads YNFKEQ. The ends lost 4 bases at V and 4 bases at J; junction bases unmatched: 5. The CDR3 DNA follows: TGTGCCAGCAGCCCAAGGGACAGGGGGGCCTATGGCTACACCTTC. This encodes CASSPRDRGAYGYTF.